The TCR beta chain under discussion was sequenced for a study of neurological immune-mediated disorders. Findings and limits, study-wide: In HTLV-1-associated myelopathy, TCR clonal expansion was greatest, whereas multiple sclerosis had the least, falling below healthy controls.

V was cut by 5 bases and J by 1 base, with 2 bases left in between. The CDR3 sequence is 10 residues long. CDR1 and CDR2 (germline): DFQATT, SNEGSKA (reference sequence). Many counts were recorded for this clonotype. Its antigen is unidentified. Synthesis of cDNA was carried out by template-switch 5'RACE. The reaction used 10-nucleotide random UMIs. TCRdb reprocessed the 5' RACE reads via MiXCR and lists one record per CDR3 protein. The data contain 49,000 or so distinct CDR3 sequences, around a sixth of them singletons. As healthy controls, volunteers from a blood bank in Maryland, USA, were used. Unsorted libraries were generated from 2 million PBMCs. These cells had been stored in RNAlater at -80 C.

J is TRBJ1-1 and V is TRBV20-1; D gene ambiguous. The sequencing sample was made of PBMCs. The clonotype comes from a man aged 60 to 69 in good health. CDR3 in amino acids: CSASNTEAFF. CDR3 DNA sequence: TGCAGTGCTTCGAACACTGAAGCTTTCTTT.